This T cell receptor beta chain was retrieved from a study of T cell responses to AZD1222 COVID-19 vaccine. The sample holds one count of this clone. Antigen specificity is unknown. Method: immunoSEQ multiplex PCR; TCRdb's copy keeps in-frame clones and lacks some. Counted here are roughly 93,000 clones, 85% to 90% occurring once; the ten biggest clones make up approximately 2.6%. CDR3 length equals 14 residues. V lost 3 bases, J lost 5 bases, and 3 bases stayed unmatched. Germline CDR1 is SGDLS and CDR2 is YYNGEE. The study, taken as a whole, reports: Unmutated variant regions reportedly attract nearly half of all spike-specific TCRs. Scientists sampled the repertoires only once the peak T cell response had passed. Donors were chiefly white British, with a greater number of females, and clonal diversity was perhaps underestimated. Along spike, vaccine-associated CD4 TCRs were found throughout, with dominance at 160-218 and 743-854.

The specimen comprised peripheral blood, sampled on day 0 of MenACWY control vaccination. This TCR came from an adult in good health. The chain is built from TRBV9 and TRBJ2-2, with TRBD2 identical over 8 bases. The CDR3 loop is CASSGSGVTGELFF. In DNA, the CDR3 is TGTGCCAGCAGCGGTAGCGGGGTTACCGGGGAGCTGTTTTTT.